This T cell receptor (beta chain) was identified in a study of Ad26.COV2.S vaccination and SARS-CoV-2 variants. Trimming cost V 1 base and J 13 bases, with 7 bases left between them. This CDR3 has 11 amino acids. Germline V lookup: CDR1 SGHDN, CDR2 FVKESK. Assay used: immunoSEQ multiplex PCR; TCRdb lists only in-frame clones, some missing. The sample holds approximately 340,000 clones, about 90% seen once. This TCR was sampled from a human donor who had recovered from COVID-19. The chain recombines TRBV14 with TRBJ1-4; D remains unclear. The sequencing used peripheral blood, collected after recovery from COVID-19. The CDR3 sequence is CASSQGPGLFF. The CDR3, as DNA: TGTGCCAGCAGCCAAGGCCCCGGACTGTTTTTT.